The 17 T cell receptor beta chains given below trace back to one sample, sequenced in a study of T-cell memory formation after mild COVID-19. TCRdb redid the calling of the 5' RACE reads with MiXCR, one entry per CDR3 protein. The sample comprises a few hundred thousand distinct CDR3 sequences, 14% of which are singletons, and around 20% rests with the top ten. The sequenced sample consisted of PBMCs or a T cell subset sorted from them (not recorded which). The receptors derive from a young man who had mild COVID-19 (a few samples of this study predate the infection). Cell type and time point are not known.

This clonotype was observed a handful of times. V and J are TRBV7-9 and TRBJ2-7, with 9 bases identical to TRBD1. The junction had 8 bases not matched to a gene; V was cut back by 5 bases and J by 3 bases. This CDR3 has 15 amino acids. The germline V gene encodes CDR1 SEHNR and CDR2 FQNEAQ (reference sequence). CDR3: CASSGGTGRGYEQYV. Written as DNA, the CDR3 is TGTGCCAGCAGCGGGGGGACAGGGCGCGGCTACGAGCAGTACGTC.

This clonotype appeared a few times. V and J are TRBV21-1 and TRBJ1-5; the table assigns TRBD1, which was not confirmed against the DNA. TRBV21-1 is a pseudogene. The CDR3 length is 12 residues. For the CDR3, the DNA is TGTGCCCGCCCGGGGTTTCATCAGCCCCAGCATTTT. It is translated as CARPGFHQPQHF.

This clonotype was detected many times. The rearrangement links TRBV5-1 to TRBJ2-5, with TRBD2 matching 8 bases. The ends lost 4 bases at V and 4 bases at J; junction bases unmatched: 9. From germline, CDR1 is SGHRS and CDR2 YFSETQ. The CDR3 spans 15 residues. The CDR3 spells CASSMGLVSGETQYF. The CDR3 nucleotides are TGCGCCAGCAGCATGGGACTAGTGAGTGGAGAGACCCAGTACTTC.

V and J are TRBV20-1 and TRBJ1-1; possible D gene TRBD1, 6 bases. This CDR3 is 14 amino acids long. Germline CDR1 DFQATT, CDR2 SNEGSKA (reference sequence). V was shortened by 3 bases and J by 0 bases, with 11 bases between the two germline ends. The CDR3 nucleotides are TGCAGTGCTAGTAGGGGGATTATGAACACTGAAGCTTTCTTT. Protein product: CSASRGIMNTEAFF.

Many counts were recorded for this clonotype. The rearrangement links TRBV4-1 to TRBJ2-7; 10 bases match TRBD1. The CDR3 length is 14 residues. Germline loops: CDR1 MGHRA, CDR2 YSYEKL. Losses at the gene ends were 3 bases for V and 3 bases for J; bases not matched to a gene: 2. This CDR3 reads CASSQGTGVYEQYF. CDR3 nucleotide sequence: TGCGCCAGCAGCCAGGGGACAGGGGTCTACGAGCAGTACTTC.

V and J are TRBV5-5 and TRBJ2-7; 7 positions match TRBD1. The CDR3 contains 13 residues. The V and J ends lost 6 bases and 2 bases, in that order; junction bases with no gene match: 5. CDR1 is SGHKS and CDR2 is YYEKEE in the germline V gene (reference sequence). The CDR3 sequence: CASNYRGTYEQYF. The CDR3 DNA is TGTGCCAGCAACTACAGGGGTACCTACGAGCAGTACTTC.

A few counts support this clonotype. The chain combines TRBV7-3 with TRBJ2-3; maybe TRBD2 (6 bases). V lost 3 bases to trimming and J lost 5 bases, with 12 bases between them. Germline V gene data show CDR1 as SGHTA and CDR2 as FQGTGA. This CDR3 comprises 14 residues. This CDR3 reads CASSLTRSGDTQYF. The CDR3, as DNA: TGTGCCAGCAGCTTGACTAGGTCAGGAGATACGCAGTATTTT.

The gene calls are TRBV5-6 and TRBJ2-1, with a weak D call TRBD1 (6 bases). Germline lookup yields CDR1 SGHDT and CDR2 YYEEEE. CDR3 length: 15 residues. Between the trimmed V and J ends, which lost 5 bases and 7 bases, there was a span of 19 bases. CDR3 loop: CASRLSLTGRNEQFF. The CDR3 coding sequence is TGTGCCAGCAGACTTTCCCTGACAGGTAGGAATGAGCAGTTCTTC.

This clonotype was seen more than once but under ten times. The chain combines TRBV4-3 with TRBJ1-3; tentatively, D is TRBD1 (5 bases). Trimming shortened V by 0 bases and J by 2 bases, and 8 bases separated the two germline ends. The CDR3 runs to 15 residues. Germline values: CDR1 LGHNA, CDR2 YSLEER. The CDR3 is CASSQDGGPGNTIYF. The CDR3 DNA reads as TGCGCCAGCAGCCAAGACGGGGGTCCTGGAAACACCATATATTTT.

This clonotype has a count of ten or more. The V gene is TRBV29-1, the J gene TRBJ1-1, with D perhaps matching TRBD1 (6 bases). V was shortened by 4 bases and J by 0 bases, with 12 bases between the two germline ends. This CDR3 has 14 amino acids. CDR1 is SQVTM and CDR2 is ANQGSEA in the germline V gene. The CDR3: CSVAAGAVNTEAFF. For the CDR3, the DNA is TGCAGCGTTGCCGCAGGGGCGGTGAACACTGAAGCTTTCTTT. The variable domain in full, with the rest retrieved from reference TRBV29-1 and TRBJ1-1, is SAVISQKPSRDICQRGTSLTIQCQVDSQVTMMFWYRQQPGQSLTLIATANQGSEATYESGFVIDKFPISRPNLTFSTLTVSNMSPEDSSIYLCSVAAGAVNTEAFFGQGTRLTVV.

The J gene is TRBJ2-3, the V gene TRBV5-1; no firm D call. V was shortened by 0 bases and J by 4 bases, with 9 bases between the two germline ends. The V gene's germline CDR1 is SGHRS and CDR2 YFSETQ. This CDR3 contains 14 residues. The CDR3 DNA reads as TGCGCCAGCAGCTTGGCCCAGGTAGCAGATACGCAGTATTTT. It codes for CASSLAQVADTQYF.

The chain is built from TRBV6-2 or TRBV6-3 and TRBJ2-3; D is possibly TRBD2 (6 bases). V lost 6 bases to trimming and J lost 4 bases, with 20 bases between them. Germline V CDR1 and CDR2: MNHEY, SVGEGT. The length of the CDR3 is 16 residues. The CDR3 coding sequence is TGTGCCAGCAGATCACTGGCGGGGCCCCAACCAGATACGCAGTATTTT. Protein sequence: CASRSLAGPQPDTQYF.

CDR3 loop: CATSDLKSGENEQFF. The CDR3 bases are TGTGCCACCAGTGATTTGAAAAGCGGGGAGAATGAGCAGTTCTTC. The chain combines TRBV24-1 with TRBJ2-1, with 7 nucleotides matching TRBD2. Per the germline V gene, CDR1 is KGHDR and CDR2 is SFDVKD. Trimming took 0 bases from V and 7 from J; bases not matched to a gene: 5. The CDR3 totals 15 residues.

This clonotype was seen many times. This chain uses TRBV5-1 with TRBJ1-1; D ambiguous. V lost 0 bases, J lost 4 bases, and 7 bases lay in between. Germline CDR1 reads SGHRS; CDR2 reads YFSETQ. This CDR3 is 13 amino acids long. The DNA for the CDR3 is TGCGCCAGCAGCTTGGTTCGTTCCACTGAAGCTTTCTTT. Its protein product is CASSLVRSTEAFF.

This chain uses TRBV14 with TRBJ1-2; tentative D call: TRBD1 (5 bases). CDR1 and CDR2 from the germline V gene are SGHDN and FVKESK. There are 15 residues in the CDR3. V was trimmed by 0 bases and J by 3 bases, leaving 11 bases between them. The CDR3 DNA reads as TGTGCCAGCAGCCAAGATCGGTCGGGGGACTATGGCTACACCTTC. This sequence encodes CASSQDRSGDYGYTF. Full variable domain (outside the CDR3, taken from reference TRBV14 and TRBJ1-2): EAGVTQFPSHSVIEKGQTVTLRCDPISGHDNLYWYRRVMGKEIKFLLHFVKESKQDESGMPNNRFLAERTGGTYSTLKVQPAELEDSGVYFCASSQDRSGDYGYTFGSGTRLTVV.

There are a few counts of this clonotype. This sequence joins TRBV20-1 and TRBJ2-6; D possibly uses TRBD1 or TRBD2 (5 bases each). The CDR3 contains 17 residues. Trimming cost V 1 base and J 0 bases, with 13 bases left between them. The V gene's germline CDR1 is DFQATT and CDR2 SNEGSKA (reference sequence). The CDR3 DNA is TGCAGTGCTAGAGTGGGGCGGGCCAGCTCTGGGGCCAACGTCCTGACTTTC. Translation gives CSARVGRASSGANVLTF.

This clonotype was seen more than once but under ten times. The CDR3 spells CASSLQQNSEAFF. DNA of the CDR3: TGTGCCAGCAGCCTACAGCAAAACTCTGAAGCTTTCTTT. This chain uses TRBV7-8 with TRBJ1-1; D call uncertain. Germline assignment: CDR1 SGHVS and CDR2 FQNEAQ. This CDR3 has 13 residues. V was cut by 5 bases and J by 6 bases, with 13 bases left in between.